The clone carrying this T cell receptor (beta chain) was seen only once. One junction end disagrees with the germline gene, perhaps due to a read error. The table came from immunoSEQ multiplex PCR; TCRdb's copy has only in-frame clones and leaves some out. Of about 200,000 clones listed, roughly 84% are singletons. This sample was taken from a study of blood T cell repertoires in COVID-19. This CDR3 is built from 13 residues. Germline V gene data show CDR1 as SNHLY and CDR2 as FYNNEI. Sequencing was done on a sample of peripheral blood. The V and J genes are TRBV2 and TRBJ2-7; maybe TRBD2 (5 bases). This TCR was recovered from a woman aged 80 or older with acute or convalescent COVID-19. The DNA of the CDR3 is TGTGCCACAGAAGCGGCACACACTCAGAAACCCACTTTC. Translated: CATEAAHTQKPTF.